Sequencing of this T cell receptor beta chain was carried out in a study of T cells in women clearing cervical HPV infection. Study details: Blood came at first lesion visit for cases, post-clearance for controls. With HLA typing for only a few women, HLA confounding remains possible.

General study findings and limits: Combining TCR richness with V gene abundances gave around 0.87 AUC. TRBV6-7 relative abundance averaged approximately 0.1% in cases and around 0.17% in controls.

The length of the CDR3 is 13 residues. Germline V gene data show CDR1 as GTSNPN and CDR2 as SVGIG (reference sequence). Here immunoSEQ multiplex PCR was the method, and the copy in TCRdb shows in-frame clones only, minus some. This table lists 21,000 or so clones. In the case of this clone: Its cognate antigen is unknown. Coverage ceases 3 residues before the CDR3 finishes, and the germline J gene fills in the end.

The rearrangement joins TRBV30 to TRBJ1-2, with TRBD1 as a possible D gene (5 bases). This TCR came from a woman aged 18 to 75 with a cervical HPV16 infection that either progressed to CIN3+ or cleared (not recorded which). The sequencing input was blood buffy coat. CDR3 DNA, as far as it was read: TGTGCCTGGAGTGTGCGGGGCAGGGATACC. This codes for CAWSVRGRDT. In full, the CDR3 is CAWSVRGRDTYTF.